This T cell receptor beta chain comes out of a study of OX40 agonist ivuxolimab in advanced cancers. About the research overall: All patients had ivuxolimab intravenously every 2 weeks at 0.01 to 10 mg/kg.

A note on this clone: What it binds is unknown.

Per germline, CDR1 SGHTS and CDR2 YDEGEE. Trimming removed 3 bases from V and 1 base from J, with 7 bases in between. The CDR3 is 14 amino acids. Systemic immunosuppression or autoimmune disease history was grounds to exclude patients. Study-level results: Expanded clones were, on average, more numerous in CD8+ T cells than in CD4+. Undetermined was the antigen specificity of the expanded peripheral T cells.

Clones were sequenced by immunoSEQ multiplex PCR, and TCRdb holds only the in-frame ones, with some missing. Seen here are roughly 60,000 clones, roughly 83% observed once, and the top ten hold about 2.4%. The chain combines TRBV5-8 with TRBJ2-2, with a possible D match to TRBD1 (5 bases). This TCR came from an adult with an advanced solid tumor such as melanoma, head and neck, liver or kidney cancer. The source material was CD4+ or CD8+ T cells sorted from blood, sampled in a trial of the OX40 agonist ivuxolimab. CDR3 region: CASSSGQNTGELFF. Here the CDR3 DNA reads TGTGCCAGCAGCTCCGGACAGAACACCGGGGAGCTGTTTTTT.